This T cell receptor (beta chain) came from a study of OX40 agonist ivuxolimab in advanced cancers. Study-level information: The patients received agonistic anti-OX40 (CD134) antibody ivuxolimab.

Assay used: immunoSEQ multiplex PCR; TCRdb lists only in-frame clones, some missing. The table includes 95,000 to 150,000 clones, about 93% detected once. The CDR3 runs to 11 residues. Germline-derived CDR1 and CDR2 are MGHDK and SYGVNS. V was cut by 1 base and J by 7 bases, with 4 bases left in between. The chain has TRBV25-1 and TRBJ1-1; D not certain. The material sequenced was CD4+ or CD8+ T cells sorted from blood, taken in a trial of the OX40 agonist ivuxolimab. The origin of this receptor is an adult with an advanced solid tumor such as melanoma, head and neck, liver or kidney cancer. This CDR3 is CASSEWGEAFF. The DNA of the CDR3 is TGTGCCAGCAGTGAATGGGGTGAAGCTTTCTTT. Filled out from reference TRBV25-1 and TRBJ1-1, the complete variable domain reads EADIYQTPRYLVIGTGKKITLECSQTMGHDKMYWYQQDPGMELHLIHYSYGVNSTEKGDLSSESTVSRIRTEHFPLTLESARPSHTSQYLCASSEWGEAFFGQGTRLTVV.